This T cell receptor (beta chain) came from a study of blood T cells in healthy people across ages (dated by TCRdb to 2013 to 2016). Context from the whole study: Template switching captured roughly one uniquely barcoded TCR beta cDNA molecule per two T cells in model experiments. The study measured age-related changes in TCR beta repertoire diversity using deep sequencing normalized with unique cDNA molecular identifiers. Donors were grouped into four age groups: young (average roughly 17 years), middle-aged (around 39), aged (62) and long-lived (approximately 75). To avoid experimental bias, donors of different ages were randomly spread across the sequencing lanes. For two donors (one aged 18 to 30 and one aged 80 or older), the study analyzed two additional independent replicas of 1 million unique cDNA reads from the same blood draw.

Overall results and qualifications from the work: Compared with the aged group, the long-lived group had more naive CD4+ T cells, fewer expanded clones and increased TCR diversity, a pattern suggesting age selection. Since profiling was done on bulk unsorted PBMCs, naive and antigen-experienced compartments could not be conclusively compared. Observed TCR beta diversity per million T cells fell roughly linearly with age, and a significant reduction was already apparent by age about 43. A strong correlation was found between observed TCR beta diversity and the percentage of naive T cells measured by flow cytometry. Estimates of total diversity from one million sequenced T cells were regarded as lower bounds and underestimates. Because the CMV infection status of the donors was unknown, age-related changes in expanded clonotypes may potentially have been confounded.

Donors were under 40 systemically healthy Caucasian individuals from Russia aged 6 to 90 years. Each donor gave approximately 9.3 milliliters of peripheral blood, collected into EDTA-treated Vacutainer tubes. PBMCs were isolated by Ficoll-Paque density-gradient centrifugation, with at least 6.5 million obtained per sample. Total RNA, at least 5.5 micrograms per sample, was extracted from PBMCs with Trizol reagent. Naive CD45RAhigh/CD27high T cell percentages were measured by flow cytometry on a PBMC aliquot from every donor. The library was prepared using 5' RACE. TCRdb lists the instrument as Illumina HiSeq 2500. A second PCR of roughly 7 to 12 cycles was run with a J-beta primer mix and a sample-barcoded 5' primer. A unique molecular identifier was introduced onto each TCR beta cDNA molecule by a template-switch 5' adaptor carrying 12 random nucleotides. At least 2.5 million CDR3-containing paired-end reads were obtained from each sample. First-strand cDNA was synthesized from all RNA with the Mint cDNA synthesis kit, primed by a TRBC-specific oligonucleotide. Following uracil-DNA glycosylase treatment, all cDNA underwent a first 18-cycle PCR with the universal primers M1SS and BC2_uni_R. The original pipeline was this. For normalization, 1 million high-quality reads were randomly selected from each sample, with every read carrying a distinct molecular identifier. Instead of being binned into consensus sequences, reads that shared molecular identifiers were thrown out. CDR3 identification, clonotype clustering and error correction used MiTCR with a Q25 quality threshold and the strictest error-elimination algorithm. A nonparametric unseen species model with Euler transformation was used to estimate lower-bound total TCR beta diversity. The raw public reads went through TCRdb reprocessing: fastp at Q25, MiXCR clone calling, in-frame beta chains kept. Every entry covers one CDR3 protein and lists the most common genes and DNA from its rows. TCRdb assigned the V and J calls; the authors' analysis was not used. The sample table lists approximately 1.5 million distinct CDR3 sequences, roughly a third of them with a count of one. Approximately 10% of the sample belongs to the ten largest clones.

CDR1 and CDR2, per the germline V gene, are SGDLS and YYNGEE. V was cut back by 1 base and J by 3 bases, leaving a gap of 8 bases between them. There are 13 amino acids in the CDR3, from cysteine to phenylalanine inclusive. Here the CDR3 DNA is all that survives: 39 bases in frame from base 1. This clonotype occurred a few times. This receptor's antigen is unknown. Per-base quality was not reported, and no clone a single base away is much larger than it. Sequencing was done on a sample of blood. This receptor was identified in a woman in her 30s in good health. The V and J segments used are TRBV9 and TRBJ2-7; a weak D assignment points to TRBD2 (6 bases agree). The CDR3 region has the sequence CASSVSSDYEQYF. The DNA is as follows: TGTGCCAGCAGCGTATCTAGCGACTACGAGCAGTACTTC.